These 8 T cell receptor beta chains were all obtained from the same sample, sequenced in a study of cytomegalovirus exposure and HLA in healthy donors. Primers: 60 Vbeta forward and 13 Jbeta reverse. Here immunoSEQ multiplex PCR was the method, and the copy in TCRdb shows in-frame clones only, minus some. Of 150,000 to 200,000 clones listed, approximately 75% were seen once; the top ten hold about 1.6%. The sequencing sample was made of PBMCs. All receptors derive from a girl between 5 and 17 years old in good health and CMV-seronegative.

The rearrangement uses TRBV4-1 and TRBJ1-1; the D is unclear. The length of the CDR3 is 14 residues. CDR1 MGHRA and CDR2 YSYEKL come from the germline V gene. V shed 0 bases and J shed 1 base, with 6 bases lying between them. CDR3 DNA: TGCGCCAGCAGCCAAGAGCCGGGGAACACTGAAGCTTTCTTT. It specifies CASSQEPGNTEAFF.

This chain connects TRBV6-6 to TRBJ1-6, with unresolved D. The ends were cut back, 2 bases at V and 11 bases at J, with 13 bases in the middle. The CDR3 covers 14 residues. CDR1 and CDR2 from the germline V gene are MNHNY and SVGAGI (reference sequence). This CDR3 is CASSYPTGQAPLHF. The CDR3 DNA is TGTGCCAGCAGTTACCCAACTGGGCAAGCACCCCTCCACTTT.

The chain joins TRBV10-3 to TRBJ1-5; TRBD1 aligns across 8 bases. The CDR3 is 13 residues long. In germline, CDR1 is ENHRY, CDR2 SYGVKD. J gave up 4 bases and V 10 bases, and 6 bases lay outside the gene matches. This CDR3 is CATTGAANQPQHF. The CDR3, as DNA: TGTGCCACGACAGGGGCAGCTAATCAGCCCCAGCATTTT.

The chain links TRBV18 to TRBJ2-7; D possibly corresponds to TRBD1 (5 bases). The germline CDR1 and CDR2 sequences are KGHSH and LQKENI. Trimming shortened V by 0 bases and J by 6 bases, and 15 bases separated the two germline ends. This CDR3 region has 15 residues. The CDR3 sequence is CASSPPAQGRAEQYF. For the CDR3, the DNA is TGTGCCAGCTCACCACCAGCTCAGGGTAGAGCCGAGCAGTACTTC.

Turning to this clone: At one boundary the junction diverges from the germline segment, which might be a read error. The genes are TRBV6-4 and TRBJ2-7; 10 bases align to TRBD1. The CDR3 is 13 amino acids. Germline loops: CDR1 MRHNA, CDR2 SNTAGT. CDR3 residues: CASNDRGQGEQYF. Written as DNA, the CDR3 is TGTGCCAGCAATGACAGGGGGCAGGGCGAGCAGTACTTC.

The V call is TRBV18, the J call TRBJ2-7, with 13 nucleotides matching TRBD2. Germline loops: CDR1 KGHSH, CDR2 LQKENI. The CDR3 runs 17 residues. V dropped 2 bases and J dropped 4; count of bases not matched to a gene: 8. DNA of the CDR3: TGTGCCAGCTCACCAGATTGGTTGGGACTAGCGGGATACGAGCAGTACTTC. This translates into CASSPDWLGLAGYEQYF.

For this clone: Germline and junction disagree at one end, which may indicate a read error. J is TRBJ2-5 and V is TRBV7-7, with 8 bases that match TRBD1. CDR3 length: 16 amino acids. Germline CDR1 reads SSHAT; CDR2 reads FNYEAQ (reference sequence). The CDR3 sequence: CASSLRTGWRQETQYF. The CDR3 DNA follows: TGTGCTAGCAGCTTACGGACAGGGTGGCGGCAAGAGACCCAGTACTTC.

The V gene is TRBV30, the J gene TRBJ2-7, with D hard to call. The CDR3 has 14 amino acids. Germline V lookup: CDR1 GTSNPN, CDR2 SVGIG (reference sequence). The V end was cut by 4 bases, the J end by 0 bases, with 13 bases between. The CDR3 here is CAWNPLRSSYEQYF. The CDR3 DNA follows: TGTGCCTGGAACCCCCTTAGAAGCTCCTACGAGCAGTACTTC.